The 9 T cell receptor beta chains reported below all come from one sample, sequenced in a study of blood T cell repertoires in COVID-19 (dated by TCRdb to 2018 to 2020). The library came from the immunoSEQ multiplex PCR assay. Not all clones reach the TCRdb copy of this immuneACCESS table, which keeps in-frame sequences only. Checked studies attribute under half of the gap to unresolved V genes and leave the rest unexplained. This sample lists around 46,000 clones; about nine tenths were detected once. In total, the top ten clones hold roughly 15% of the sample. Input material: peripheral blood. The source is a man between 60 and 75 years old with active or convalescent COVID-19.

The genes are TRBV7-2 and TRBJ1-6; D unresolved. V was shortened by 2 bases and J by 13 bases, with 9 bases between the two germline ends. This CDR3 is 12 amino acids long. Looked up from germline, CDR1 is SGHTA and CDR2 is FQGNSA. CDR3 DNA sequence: TGTGCCAGCAGCTTAAATGGGAGTCCCCTCCACTTT. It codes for CASSLNGSPLHF.

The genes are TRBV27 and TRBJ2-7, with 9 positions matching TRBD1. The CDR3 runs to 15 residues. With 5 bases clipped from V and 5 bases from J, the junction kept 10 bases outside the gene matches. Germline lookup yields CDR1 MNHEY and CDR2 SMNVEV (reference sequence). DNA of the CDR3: TGTGCCAGCAGTCCCGTCCGGGACAGGGTTCACGAGCAGTACTTC. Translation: CASSPVRDRVHEQYF.

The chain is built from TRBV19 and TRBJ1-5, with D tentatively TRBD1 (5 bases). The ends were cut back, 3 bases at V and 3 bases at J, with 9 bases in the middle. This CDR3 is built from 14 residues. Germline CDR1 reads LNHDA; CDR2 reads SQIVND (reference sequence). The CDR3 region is CASSIGGDNQPQHF. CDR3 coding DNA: TGTGCCAGTAGTATTGGAGGGGACAATCAGCCCCAGCATTTT.

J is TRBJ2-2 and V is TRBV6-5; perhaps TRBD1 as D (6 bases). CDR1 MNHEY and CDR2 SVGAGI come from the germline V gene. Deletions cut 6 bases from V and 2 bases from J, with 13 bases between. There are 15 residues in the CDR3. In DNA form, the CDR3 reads TGTGCCAGCAGGAGAGGGGACACCAACACCGGGGAGCTGTTTTTT. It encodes CASRRGDTNTGELFF.

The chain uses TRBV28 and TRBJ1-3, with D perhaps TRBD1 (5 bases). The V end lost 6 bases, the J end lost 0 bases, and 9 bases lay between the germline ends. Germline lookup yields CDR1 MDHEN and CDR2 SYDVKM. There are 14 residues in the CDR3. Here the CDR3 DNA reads TGTGCCAGCAGCCCCGACAGCTCTGGAAACACCATATATTTT. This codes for CASSPDSSGNTIYF.

CDR3 DNA sequence: TGTGCCAGCAGCTTAGCAAGGGGAGGGTTCTATGGCTACACCTTC. Protein product: CASSLARGGFYGYTF. This chain uses TRBV7-2 with TRBJ1-2, with D perhaps matching TRBD1 (5 bases). V was trimmed by 0 bases and J by 4 bases, leaving 12 bases between them. Germline V gene lookup returns CDR1 SGHTA and CDR2 FQGNSA. The CDR3 loop spans 15 amino acids.

The CDR3 protein is CASGLASSYGYTF. CDR3 coding DNA: TGTGCTAGTGGTTTGGCCTCTTCCTATGGCTACACCTTC. The gene calls are TRBV12-5 and TRBJ1-2; D unclear. The CDR3 totals 13 residues. V was clipped by 1 base and J by 4 bases, with 7 bases between them. The V gene's germline CDR1 is LGHNT and CDR2 FRNRAP.

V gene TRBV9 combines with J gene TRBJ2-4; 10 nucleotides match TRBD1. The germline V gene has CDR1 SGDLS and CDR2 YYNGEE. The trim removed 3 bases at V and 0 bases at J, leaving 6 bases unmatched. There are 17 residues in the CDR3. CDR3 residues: CASSAPGQGPAKNIQYF. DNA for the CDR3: TGTGCCAGCAGCGCACCGGGACAGGGGCCAGCCAAAAACATTCAGTACTTC. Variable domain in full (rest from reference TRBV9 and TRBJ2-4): DSGVTQTPKHLITATGQRVTLRCSPRSGDLSVYWYQQSLDQGLQFLIQYYNGEERAKGNILERFSAQQFPDLHSELNLSSLELGDSALYFCASSAPGQGPAKNIQYFGAGTRLSVL.

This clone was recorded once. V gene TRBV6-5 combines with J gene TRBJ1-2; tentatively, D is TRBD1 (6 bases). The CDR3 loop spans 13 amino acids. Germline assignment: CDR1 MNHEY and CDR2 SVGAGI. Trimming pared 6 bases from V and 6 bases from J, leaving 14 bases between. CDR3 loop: CASSPTGTHGYTF. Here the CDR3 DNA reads TGTGCCAGCAGCCCAACAGGGACCCATGGCTACACCTTC.